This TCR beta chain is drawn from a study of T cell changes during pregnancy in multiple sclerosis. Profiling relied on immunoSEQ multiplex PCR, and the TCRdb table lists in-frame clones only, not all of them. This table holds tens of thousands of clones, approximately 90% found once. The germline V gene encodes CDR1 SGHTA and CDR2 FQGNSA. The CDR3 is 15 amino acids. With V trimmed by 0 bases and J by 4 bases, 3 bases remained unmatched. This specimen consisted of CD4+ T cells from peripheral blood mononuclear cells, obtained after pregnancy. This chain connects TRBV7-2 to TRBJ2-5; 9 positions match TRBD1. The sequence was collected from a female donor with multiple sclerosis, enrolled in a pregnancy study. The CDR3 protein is CASSLATGGGETQYF. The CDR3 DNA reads TGTGCCAGCAGCTTAGCGACAGGGGGAGGAGAGACCCAGTACTTC.